This T cell receptor beta chain stems from a study of T cell responses to AZD1222 COVID-19 vaccine. Study-wide results and limits: Mostly white British, mostly female donors; authors suggested clonal diversity may be underestimated. Just five or six AZD1222 recipients tested seropositive at baseline. It was only after the peak T cell response that any repertoires were sampled. Spike-specific TCR breadth rose after two AZD1222 doses, and depth rose as well.

The germline V gene encodes CDR1 LGHNA and CDR2 YSLEER. The CDR3 spans 13 residues. Only in-frame clones appear in the TCRdb table, and some are missing; sequencing was by immunoSEQ multiplex PCR. The repertoire holds roughly 120,000 clones, with 86% as singletons. This clone was seen only a few times. What it binds is not known. Its ends do not fully match the called genes, so a read error is possible. Sample: peripheral blood, taken 28 days after the second AZD1222 dose. The receptor's source is an adult who received the AZD1222 COVID-19 vaccine. The genes are TRBV4-3 and TRBJ1-1; D call uncertain. This CDR3 reads CASSQGQVGSKRF. The CDR3 DNA follows: TGCGCCAGCAGCCAAGGCCAGGTAGGCTCTAAAAGGTTT.